This T cell receptor (beta chain) was captured by sequencing in a study of blood T cell repertoires in COVID-19. Germline V gene lookup returns CDR1 GTSNPN and CDR2 SVGIG (reference sequence). V dropped 4 bases and J dropped 1; count of bases not matched to a gene: 1. The CDR3 has 13 amino acids. The repertoire was sequenced with immunoSEQ multiplex PCR; TCRdb's copy has only in-frame clones and lacks some. The data contain roughly 140,000 clones, 88% of them seen just once; the ten biggest clones take up 1% to 1.5%. This clone showed up just once. The rearrangement uses TRBV30 and TRBJ1-5; 7 bases align to TRBD1. The source of this sequence is a woman aged 25 to 45 with acute COVID-19. Sequencing was performed on PBMCs or T cells enriched from blood (not recorded which). CDR3 amino acids: CAWTGGSNQPQHF. Here the CDR3 DNA reads TGTGCCTGGACAGGGGGAAGCAATCAGCCCCAGCATTTT.